A selection of T cell receptor beta chains follows, all from one sample in a study of human T cells and chemical hapten exposure. TCRdb reprocessed the RACE reads via MiXCR and lists one record per CDR3 protein. The data hold 39,000 or so distinct CDR3 sequences, with 4% observed a single time. Specimen: whole blood, collected in connection with sensitization to the hapten diphenylcyclopropenone (DPC). All receptors derive from a man between 45 and 60 years old with alopecia areata. Some clones in this sample may be carry-over from other donors' samples. The CDR3 runs from the conserved cysteine through the conserved F or W. A D gene is named only where the DNA matches it firmly. The size of a clone is reported for some rows only, either as once, few or many, or as a class for expanded clones.

12 | TRBJ1-1 | NA | TRBV6-2/TRBV6-3 | many | CASTARITEAFF | TGTGCCAGCACCGCACGGATAACTGAAGCTTTCTTT
14 | TRBJ2-7 | TRBD1 | TRBV7-2 | many | CASSFGTALYEQYF | TGTGCCAGCAGCTTTGGGACAGCCCTCTACGAGCAGTACTTC
15 | TRBJ1-4 | TRBD1 | TRBV12-3/TRBV12-4 | many | CASSPGTGAREKLFF | TGTGCCAGCAGTCCCGGGACAGGGGCTAGGGAAAAACTGTTTTTT
12 | TRBJ1-3 | NA | TRBV20-1 | NA | CSSGHAGNTIYF | TGCAGTTCGGGACACGCTGGAAACACCATATATTTT
15 | TRBJ2-1 | TRBD2 | TRBV27 | many | CASSIGQGLANEQFF | TGTGCCAGCAGTATTGGGCAGGGACTAGCGAATGAGCAGTTCTTC
13 | TRBJ2-5 | TRBD1 | TRBV29-1 | many | CSVSRGHGETQYF | TGCAGCGTATCCAGGGGGCATGGAGAGACCCAGTACTTC
13 | TRBJ1-2 | NA | TRBV3-1 | NA | CASSGLYAIGYTF | TGTGCCAGCAGCGGCCTTTACGCTATTGGCTACACCTTC
13 | TRBJ2-7 | TRBD2 | TRBV28 | many | CASSAGLAYEQYF | TGTGCCAGCAGTGCCGGACTAGCCTACGAGCAGTACTTC
15 | TRBJ2-7 | TRBD2 | TRBV20-1 | few | CSAPAVGGPSYEQYF | TGCAGTGCCCCCGCAGTGGGAGGGCCGAGCTACGAGCAGTACTTC
14 | TRBJ1-2 | NA | TRBV12-3/TRBV12-4 | few | CASSSPGQNYGYTF | TGTGCCAGCAGTTCCCCGGGACAAAATTATGGCTACACCTTC
12 | TRBJ1-1 | NA | TRBV28 | many | CASNPGRGEAFF | TGTGCCAGCAACCCGGGTAGGGGGGAAGCTTTCTTT
15 | TRBJ2-1 | TRBD2 | TRBV11-2 | many | CASSFGTSGYNEQFF | TGTGCCAGCAGCTTCGGGACTAGCGGATACAATGAGCAGTTCTTC
15 | TRBJ1-1 | NA | TRBV3-1 | many | CASSQNLGTRAEAFF | TGTGCCAGCAGCCAAAATCTGGGAACTCGCGCTGAAGCTTTCTTT
17 | TRBJ2-1 | NA | TRBV2 | many | CASSEVWYPHPGDEQFF | TGTGCCAGCAGTGAAGTTTGGTACCCCCACCCGGGTGATGAGCAGTTCTTC
13 | TRBJ1-5 | NA | TRBV20-1 | few | CSARADSNQPQHF | TGCAGTGCTAGAGCAGATAGCAATCAGCCCCAGCATTTT
15 | TRBJ2-5 | TRBD1 | TRBV24-1 | few | CATSEPTGGQETQYF | TGTGCCACCAGTGAACCAACAGGGGGGCAAGAGACCCAGTACTTC
15 | TRBJ2-7 | TRBD1 | TRBV24-1 | many | CATSAPGGRSYEQYF | TGTGCCACCAGTGCCCCAGGGGGCCGGTCCTACGAGCAGTACTTC
15 | TRBJ2-1 | TRBD2 | TRBV9 | many | CASSVEAGAYNEQFF | TGTGCCAGCAGCGTAGAAGCGGGAGCCTACAATGAGCAGTTCTTC
15 | TRBJ2-7 | TRBD2 | TRBV11-2 | NA | CASSLLAGGPIEQYF | TGTGCCAGCAGCTTACTAGCGGGAGGGCCCATCGAGCAGTACTTC
14 | TRBJ1-5 | TRBD1 | TRBV3-1 | many | CASSRGQGNQPQHF | TGTGCCAGCAGCCGAGGACAGGGAAATCAGCCCCAGCATTTT
11 | TRBJ1-5 | NA | TRBV10-3 | NA | CAIGSNQPQHF | TGTGCCATCGGTAGCAATCAGCCCCAGCATTTT
16 | TRBJ2-3 | TRBD1 | TRBV5-5 | many | CASSFLGQVGTDTQYF | TGTGCCAGCAGCTTCCTCGGACAGGTTGGCACAGATACGCAGTATTTT
14 | TRBJ2-1 | NA | TRBV28 | many | CATDTDQTHNEQFF | TGTGCCACTGACACCGACCAGACTCACAATGAGCAGTTCTTC
15 | TRBJ2-7 | NA | TRBV6-2/TRBV6-3 | many | CAGSASAPGVYEQYF | TGTGCCGGATCCGCTTCGGCCCCCGGGGTCTACGAGCAGTACTTC
14 | TRBJ1-4 | NA | TRBV27 | many | CASSFFGPNEKLFF | TGTGCCAGCAGTTTCTTCGGCCCTAATGAAAAACTGTTTTTT
16 | TRBJ2-1 | TRBD2 | TRBV19 | many | CASSVTSGSRGNEQFF | TGTGCCAGTAGTGTGACTAGCGGGAGTAGGGGAAATGAGCAGTTCTTC
14 | TRBJ1-1 | NA | TRBV12-3/TRBV12-4 | NA | CASSLTGVNTEAFF | TGTGCCAGCAGTTTAACGGGAGTGAACACTGAAGCTTTCTTT
13 | TRBJ2-2 | NA | TRBV9 | many | CASSLTHSGELFF | TGTGCCAGCAGCCTTACTCATAGCGGGGAGCTGTTTTTT
15 | TRBJ2-5 | NA | TRBV7-9 | NA | CASSLTDGGWETQYF | TGTGCCAGCAGCTTGACCGACGGGGGCTGGGAGACCCAGTACTTC
15 | TRBJ2-3 | TRBD2 | TRBV9 | many | CASSTNPTTSEKRYF | TGTGCCAGCAGCACCAACCCGACGACTAGCGAGAAGCGGTATTTT
15 | TRBJ2-5 | NA | TRBV4-1 | many | CASSPVGGDEETQYF | TGCGCCAGCAGCCCCGTCGGGGGAGACGAGGAGACCCAGTACTTC
16 | TRBJ2-7 | TRBD1 | TRBV28 | many | CASSLPDRAKTYEQYF | TGTGCCAGCAGTTTACCCGACAGGGCTAAGACCTACGAGCAGTACTTC
15 | TRBJ2-3 | NA | TRBV7-6 | NA | CASSLDPESTDTQYF | TGTGCCAGCAGCTTAGACCCGGAGAGCACAGATACGCAGTATTTT
14 | TRBJ1-2 | NA | TRBV20-1 | few | CSAREAQSNYGYTF | TGCAGTGCTAGAGAAGCCCAAAGCAACTATGGCTACACCTTC
19 | TRBJ2-3 | TRBD2 | TRBV7-7 | many | CASSLGGLSGAGAADTQYF | TGTGCTAGCAGCTTAGGGGGACTATCGGGAGCGGGAGCGGCAGATACGCAGTATTTT
17 | TRBJ2-6 | NA | TRBV5-1 | many | CASSITPGDSGANVLTF | TGCGCCAGCAGCATCACCCCGGGGGACTCTGGGGCCAACGTCCTGACTTTC
14 | TRBJ1-1 | TRBD1 | TRBV7-2 | many | CASSYNRDSTEAFF | TGTGCCAGCAGCTATAACCGGGACAGCACTGAAGCTTTCTTT
15 | TRBJ1-1 | NA | TRBV5-1 | many | CASSFGHRGDTEAFF | TGCGCCAGCAGCTTCGGACACCGGGGGGACACTGAAGCTTTCTTT
13 | TRBJ1-2 | TRBD1 | TRBV7-8 | many | CASSLGQGYGYTF | TGTGCCAGCAGCTTAGGACAGGGCTATGGCTACACCTTC
16 | TRBJ2-5 | TRBD2 | TRBV5-1 | many | CASSLRASGSPETQYF | TGCGCCAGCAGCCTAAGGGCTAGCGGGAGTCCCGAGACCCAGTACTTC
16 | TRBJ2-2 | TRBD2 | TRBV4-1 | many | CASSQALAGGPGELFF | TGCGCCAGCAGCCAAGCCCTAGCGGGAGGCCCCGGGGAGCTGTTTTTT
16 | TRBJ1-5 | NA | TRBV18 | many | CASSRTGTGSNQPQHF | TGTGCCAGCTCACGTACAGGGACGGGGAGCAATCAGCCCCAGCATTTT
14 | TRBJ1-2 | TRBD1 | TRBV12-3/TRBV12-4 | many | CASSLRDRVYGYTF | TGTGCCAGCAGTTTAAGGGACAGGGTCTATGGCTACACCTTC
14 | TRBJ2-7 | NA | TRBV11-1 | many | CASSPEEGLLEQYF | TGTGCCAGCAGCCCAGAGGAGGGCCTTCTCGAGCAGTACTTC
13 | TRBJ2-7 | NA | TRBV6-1 | NA | CASSVSESYEQYF | TGTGCCAGCAGTGTTAGCGAGTCCTACGAGCAGTACTTC
14 | TRBJ1-5 | NA | TRBV10-2 | many | CASSESLLGQPQHF | TGCGCCAGCAGTGAGAGTCTCCTGGGACAGCCCCAGCATTTT
14 | TRBJ2-2 | TRBD1 | TRBV24-1 | few | CATSDSGGTGELFF | TGTGCCACCAGTGATTCAGGGGGCACCGGGGAGCTGTTTTTT